The TCR beta chain described here comes from a study of T cell clonality in common variable immunodeficiency. Broader study findings: What drives increased CVID clonality needs T cell subpopulation sequencing. Links between repertoire features and CVID complications were heterogeneity-limited.

Control and CVID samples contributed equal amounts of genomic DNA. TCRdb's table, derived via immunoSEQ multiplex PCR, lists solely in-frame clones and lacks some. The repertoire consists of approximately 51,000 clones, none detected only once. Patients and controls were mostly of Caucasian heritage. This clone was detected many times. What it binds is not known. The read finishes 3 residues shy of the CDR3 end, and the germline J gene is used to complete it. Within the sample, other DNA sequences also encode this same CDR3. The CDR3 is 13 residues long. The V gene's germline CDR1 is KGHSH and CDR2 LQKENI. V lost 8 bases and J lost 4; bases outside the gene matches: 1.

Sequenced: peripheral blood mononuclear cells. This TCR derives from a person aged 18 to 69 in good health. The rearrangement uses TRBV18 and TRBJ2-1; 11 bases map to TRBD2. The CDR3 is CASRTSGYNEQFF. CDR3 bases read: TGTGCCAGCCGGACTAGCGGGTACAATGAG.